This T cell receptor beta chain appears in the sequencing data of a study of blood T cell repertoires in COVID-19. The table came from immunoSEQ multiplex PCR; TCRdb's copy has only in-frame clones and leaves some out. The data show around 78,000 clones, with more than 60% seen just once and less than 10% held by the top ten. This CDR3 region has 14 residues. Germline-derived CDR1 and CDR2 are SGHRS and YFSETQ. V lost 5 bases to trimming and J lost 0 bases, with 11 bases between them. The sequencing sample was made of peripheral blood. This TCR derives from a human donor in a cohort sampled during active COVID-19. The V and J genes are TRBV5-1 and TRBJ1-1; TRBD1 might be the D (6 bases). Here the CDR3 DNA reads TGCGCCAGCAGGCAACAGGGATTGAACACTGAAGCTTTCTTT. Translated, it gives CASRQQGLNTEAFF.